This T cell receptor beta chain appears in the sequencing data of a study of blood T cells in healthy people across ages. Looking at the study overall: Template switching caught about one barcoded beta molecule for each two T cells.

In regard to this clonotype: The junction and the germline gene differ at one end; a read error may be behind it.

A second about 7 to 12 cycle PCR used barcoded and J-beta primers. TCRdb analysed the 5' RACE reads with MiXCR anew, one entry per CDR3 protein. The sample records 780,000 or so distinct CDR3 sequences, about 53% being singletons. This CDR3 has 17 amino acids. The germline CDR1 and CDR2 sequences are KGHDR and SFDVKD. This clonotype was obtained from a man at least 80 years old in good health. This chain connects TRBV24-1 to TRBJ2-1; D possibly corresponds to TRBD1 (6 bases). Sequences were obtained from blood. The CDR3 nucleotides are TGTGCCACCAGTGAGGCCACAGGGCTCAGCTCCTACAACGAGCAGTTCTTC. This codes for CATSEATGLSSYNEQFF.